This is a list of T cell receptor beta chains from one sample in a study of Ad26.COV2.S vaccination and SARS-CoV-2 variants. Profiled with immunoSEQ multiplex PCR; TCRdb holds only in-frame clones, not every one. The table lists over 400,000 clones, roughly 89% of them singletons. Material: peripheral blood, obtained in a trial of Ad26.COV2.S vaccine versus placebo. Every receptor here comes from a person aged 18-65 years who received the Ad26.COV2.S COVID-19 vaccine or a placebo. Both conserved end residues are part of each CDR3. A D gene is named only where the DNA matches it firmly. Size tells how often a clone was seen (once, few, many) or the class of an expanded clone, and some rows leave it out.

CDR3nt: TGTGCCAGCAGCTCGAGCCTGGGACGGACCTATGGCTACACCTTC
CDR3aa: CASSSSLGRTYGYTF
v_gene: TRBV9
d_gene: NA
j_gene: TRBJ1-2
abundance: few

CDR3nt: TGTGCCAGCAGCCGGGGGGGTGTCGACTATGGCTACACCTTC
CDR3aa: CASSRGGVDYGYTF
v_gene: TRBV7-9
d_gene: NA
j_gene: TRBJ1-2
abundance: NA

CDR3nt: TGTGCCAGCAGTTACGACAGGGTGACCGGGGAGCTGTTTTTT
CDR3aa: CASSYDRVTGELFF
v_gene: TRBV6-5
d_gene: TRBD1
j_gene: TRBJ2-2
abundance: NA

CDR3nt: TGCGCCAGCAGCCAAGAATGGAGAAATTCACCCCTCCACTTT
CDR3aa: CASSQEWRNSPLHF
v_gene: TRBV4-3
d_gene: NA
j_gene: TRBJ1-6
abundance: NA

CDR3nt: TGTGCCAGCAGGTTCAGGACAGGTCCCTACGAGCAGTACTTC
CDR3aa: CASRFRTGPYEQYF
v_gene: TRBV28
d_gene: TRBD1
j_gene: TRBJ2-7
abundance: once

CDR3nt: TGTGCCAGTAGTCCGCGGACAGTTAGAGCTAACTATGGCTACACCTTC
CDR3aa: CASSPRTVRANYGYTF
v_gene: TRBV19
d_gene: NA
j_gene: TRBJ1-2
abundance: NA

CDR3nt: TGTGCCAGCAGCGTCACCGGGACTCGCACAGATACGCAGTATTTT
CDR3aa: CASSVTGTRTDTQYF
v_gene: TRBV28
d_gene: NA
j_gene: TRBJ2-3
abundance: NA

CDR3nt: TGTGCCAGCAGTTTACAGGCGTATAACTATGGCTACACCTTC
CDR3aa: CASSLQAYNYGYTF
v_gene: TRBV28
d_gene: NA
j_gene: TRBJ1-2
abundance: NA

CDR3nt: TGTGCCAGCACCCCCGGGACAGGGAACTACGAGCAGTACTTC
CDR3aa: CASTPGTGNYEQYF
v_gene: TRBV6-2/TRBV6-3
d_gene: TRBD1
j_gene: TRBJ2-7
abundance: NA

CDR3nt: TGTGCCATCAGCCGACAGCCTCCGTCCACTAATGAAAAACTGTTTTTT
CDR3aa: CAISRQPPSTNEKLFF
v_gene: TRBV10-3
d_gene: NA
j_gene: TRBJ1-4
abundance: NA

CDR3nt: TGCAGTGCGAGTGAGGGACCTTTTTCAGATACGCAGTATTTT
CDR3aa: CSASEGPFSDTQYF
v_gene: TRBV20-1
d_gene: NA
j_gene: TRBJ2-3
abundance: NA

CDR3nt: TGTGCCAGCAGCTTCCCCTCCCGGGGCGAGTCACCCCTCCACTTT
CDR3aa: CASSFPSRGESPLHF
v_gene: TRBV5-5
d_gene: NA
j_gene: TRBJ1-6
abundance: NA

CDR3nt: TGTGCCAGCAGCCAACTTCTTGGTCCCTGGGGCGGGCAGTTCTTC
CDR3aa: CASSQLLGPWGGQFF
v_gene: TRBV14
d_gene: NA
j_gene: TRBJ2-1
abundance: NA

CDR3nt: TGCGCCAGCAGACCGCACGGGGATGAAAAACTGTTTTTT
CDR3aa: CASRPHGDEKLFF
v_gene: TRBV5-1
d_gene: NA
j_gene: TRBJ1-4
abundance: NA

CDR3nt: TGCGCCAGCAGCCATCCTATGGCCGGGGACAAAAGAAATTCACCCCTCCACTTT
CDR3aa: CASSHPMAGDKRNSPLHF
v_gene: TRBV4-1
d_gene: NA
j_gene: TRBJ1-6
abundance: NA

CDR3nt: TGTGCCAGCAGCTTAGGAGGTGGGAGTGGCTACACCTTC
CDR3aa: CASSLGGGSGYTF
v_gene: TRBV7-9
d_gene: NA
j_gene: TRBJ1-2
abundance: once

CDR3nt: TGTGCCAGCAGCCAAGTATGGACCGGGGGTGAGGGGCAGTACTTC
CDR3aa: CASSQVWTGGEGQYF
v_gene: TRBV4-2
d_gene: NA
j_gene: TRBJ2-7
abundance: NA

CDR3nt: TGTGCCAGCAGCTTAATGCGGGGGGCCGGAAACACCATATATTTT
CDR3aa: CASSLMRGAGNTIYF
v_gene: TRBV7-3
d_gene: NA
j_gene: TRBJ1-3
abundance: NA

CDR3nt: TGCAGCGTCGGAGACAGGGCCCAGCCCCAGCATTTT
CDR3aa: CSVGDRAQPQHF
v_gene: TRBV29-1
d_gene: TRBD1
j_gene: TRBJ1-5
abundance: few

CDR3nt: TGTGCCTGGAGTGTACGGGGGCCATATGGCTACACCTTC
CDR3aa: CAWSVRGPYGYTF
v_gene: TRBV30
d_gene: NA
j_gene: TRBJ1-2
abundance: NA

CDR3nt: TGTGCCAGCAGTTTTCAGGGGATTGAAAAACTGTTTTTT
CDR3aa: CASSFQGIEKLFF
v_gene: TRBV6-2/TRBV6-3
d_gene: NA
j_gene: TRBJ1-4
abundance: NA

CDR3nt: TGTGCCAGCAGGCACGAGGCAGGGGATACTGAAGCTTTCTTT
CDR3aa: CASRHEAGDTEAFF
v_gene: TRBV6-4
d_gene: NA
j_gene: TRBJ1-1
abundance: NA

CDR3nt: TGTGCCAGCAGCTTGGGGTTTCAGGGGGTAAACATTCAGTACTTC
CDR3aa: CASSLGFQGVNIQYF
v_gene: TRBV5-4
d_gene: TRBD1
j_gene: TRBJ2-4
abundance: NA

CDR3nt: TGTGCCACCAGTGATTTGGAGGGGAGCTCCTACAATGAGCAGTTCTTC
CDR3aa: CATSDLEGSSYNEQFF
v_gene: TRBV24-1
d_gene: NA
j_gene: TRBJ2-1
abundance: once

CDR3nt: TGTGCCAGCAGCCAAGAACGACTGTGTGAGTACTTC
CDR3aa: CASSQERLCEYF
v_gene: TRBV3-1/TRBV3-2
d_gene: NA
j_gene: TRBJ2-4
abundance: NA

CDR3nt: TGTGCCACCAGTGCTATCTTACAGGGACTTGGGTACAATGAGCAGTTCTTC
CDR3aa: CATSAILQGLGYNEQFF
v_gene: TRBV24-1
d_gene: NA
j_gene: TRBJ2-1
abundance: NA

CDR3nt: TGTGCCAGCAGCGTAAGTTCCGGCGCGGAGCAGTTCTTC
CDR3aa: CASSVSSGAEQFF
v_gene: TRBV9
d_gene: NA
j_gene: TRBJ2-1
abundance: NA

CDR3nt: TGCGCCAGCAGGGTGGGGAGGGGTGATACGCAGTATTTT
CDR3aa: CASRVGRGDTQYF
v_gene: TRBV4-1
d_gene: TRBD2
j_gene: TRBJ2-3
abundance: NA

CDR3nt: TGCGCCAGCAGCTTGCACCCCGGGACAGGGGGGAATGAGCAGTTCTTC
CDR3aa: CASSLHPGTGGNEQFF
v_gene: TRBV5-1
d_gene: TRBD1
j_gene: TRBJ2-1
abundance: NA

CDR3nt: TGTGCCAGCAGCTTCCGTGAGCCGACGCCGATACACTATGGCTACACCTTC
CDR3aa: CASSFREPTPIHYGYTF
v_gene: TRBV7-2
d_gene: NA
j_gene: TRBJ1-2
abundance: NA

CDR3nt: TGCGCCAGCAGCCCGACAGGGCGTTCGAAAGAGCAGTACTTC
CDR3aa: CASSPTGRSKEQYF
v_gene: TRBV5-1
d_gene: TRBD1
j_gene: TRBJ2-7
abundance: NA

CDR3nt: TGTGCCAGCAGCTTAAGAACAGAGAACACTGAAGCTTTCTTT
CDR3aa: CASSLRTENTEAFF
v_gene: TRBV7-9
d_gene: NA
j_gene: TRBJ1-1
abundance: NA

CDR3nt: TGTGCCAGCAGTTACAACCGCTACTATGGCTACACCTTC
CDR3aa: CASSYNRYYGYTF
v_gene: TRBV6-5
d_gene: NA
j_gene: TRBJ1-2
abundance: NA

CDR3nt: TGTGCCAGCAGCTTGCGGCCCAGTTCCTACAATGAGCAGTTCTTC
CDR3aa: CASSLRPSSYNEQFF
v_gene: TRBV11-3
d_gene: NA
j_gene: TRBJ2-1
abundance: once

CDR3nt: TGTGCCAGCAGTACACCCGGGACAGGGGGAGATACGCAGTATTTT
CDR3aa: CASSTPGTGGDTQYF
v_gene: TRBV5-4
d_gene: TRBD1
j_gene: TRBJ2-3
abundance: NA

CDR3nt: TGTGCCAGCAGCTTAAACACGGGACCCAGCGGGGGTGAGCAGTTCTTC
CDR3aa: CASSLNTGPSGGEQFF
v_gene: TRBV7-3
d_gene: TRBD2
j_gene: TRBJ2-1
abundance: once

CDR3nt: TGTGCCAGTAGTATACGGCAGGGGTCCTACGAGCAGTACTTC
CDR3aa: CASSIRQGSYEQYF
v_gene: TRBV19
d_gene: NA
j_gene: TRBJ2-7
abundance: NA

CDR3nt: TGTGCCAGCAGCCCGGGGAATTCACCCCTCCACTTT
CDR3aa: CASSPGNSPLHF
v_gene: TRBV6-6
d_gene: NA
j_gene: TRBJ1-6
abundance: NA

CDR3nt: TGTGCCAGTCAGACGGACCCCTTGAAAGGCTACACCTTC
CDR3aa: CASQTDPLKGYTF
v_gene: TRBV6-5
d_gene: NA
j_gene: TRBJ1-2
abundance: NA

CDR3nt: TGTGCCAGCAGTTCCACAGGGGCGGATGGCTACACCTTC
CDR3aa: CASSSTGADGYTF
v_gene: TRBV6-5
d_gene: TRBD1
j_gene: TRBJ1-2
abundance: NA

CDR3nt: TGTGCCAGCAGCCAAGCGGGTGGGAGGGGCAGCTTCTTAGCCAAAAACATTCAGTACTTC
CDR3aa: CASSQAGGRGSFLAKNIQYF
v_gene: TRBV4-2
d_gene: TRBD2
j_gene: TRBJ2-4
abundance: NA

CDR3nt: TGTGCCAGCAGCGTACAGGGCCAGAACACTGAAGCTTTCTTT
CDR3aa: CASSVQGQNTEAFF
v_gene: TRBV9
d_gene: NA
j_gene: TRBJ1-1
abundance: NA